One and the same sample provided the 23 T cell receptor beta chains below, sequenced in a study of T-cell reconstitution after alpha-beta-depleted transplantation in children. Unique molecular identifiers were used in preparing the TCRbeta library. From the PCR reads, TCRdb called clonotypes with MiXCR, one entry per CDR3 protein. The sample has 600,000 to 700,000 distinct CDR3 sequences, around 13% seen once. This specimen consisted of PBMCs, obtained before TCRalphabeta/CD19-depleted stem cell transplant. The receptors originated from a girl aged 2 to 9 with congenital amegakaryocytic thrombocytopenia, due to receive a stem cell transplant.

This clonotype was found many times. The CDR3 region has the DNA TGCAGCGTTGAATCCGGACAGGGGGCTTACAATGAGCAGTTCTTC. Its protein is CSVESGQGAYNEQFF. The chain recombines TRBV29-1 with TRBJ2-1, with 11 positions matching TRBD1. Germline lookup yields CDR1 SQVTM and CDR2 ANQGSEA. V was clipped by 2 bases and J by 4 bases; unmatched bases: 4. The CDR3 totals 15 residues.

This clonotype was observed at least ten times. The chain uses TRBV5-5 and TRBJ2-3; no clear D gene. Germline V lookup: CDR1 SGHKS, CDR2 YYEKEE (reference sequence). V shed 4 bases and J shed 4 bases, with 10 bases lying between them. The CDR3 sequence is 13 residues long. This chain's CDR3 is CASSRVPSDTQYF. As DNA, the CDR3 is TGTGCCAGCAGCCGCGTCCCTTCAGATACGCAGTATTTT. Based on the CDR3 plus reference TRBV5-5 and TRBJ2-3, the full variable domain is DAGVTQSPTHLIKTRGQQVTLRCSPISGHKSVSWYQQVLGQGPQFIFQYYEKEERGRGNFPDRFSARQFPNYSSELNVNALLLGDSALYLCASSRVPSDTQYFGPGTRLTVL.

This clonotype has just a few counts. The chain joins TRBV3-1 to TRBJ2-2; D remains ambiguous. There are 14 residues in the CDR3. Trimming took off 1 base at V and 4 bases at J, with 7 bases between the two ends. Per germline, CDR1 LGHDT and CDR2 YNNKEL (reference sequence). The CDR3 region is CASSQATITGELFF. In DNA form, the CDR3 reads TGTGCCAGCAGCCAAGCCACCATCACCGGGGAGCTGTTTTTT.

This clonotype was seen only a few times. CDR3 residues: CASSPGRDLIYEQYF. CDR3 nucleotide sequence: TGTGCCAGCAGCCCCGGCCGGGACTTAATATACGAGCAGTACTTC. The J gene is TRBJ2-7, the V gene TRBV7-9, with TRBD2 as a possible D gene (6 bases). Germline V gives CDR1 SEHNR, CDR2 FQNEAQ (reference sequence). With 5 bases removed from V and 4 bases from J, the gap between germline ends came to 18 bases. The CDR3 has 15 amino acids. Together with reference TRBV7-9 and TRBJ2-7, the CDR3 gives the full variable domain: DTGVSQNPRHKITKRGQNVTFRCDPISEHNRLYWYRQTLGQGPEFLTYFQNEAQLEKSRLLSDRFSAERPKGSFSTLEIQRTEQGDSAMYLCASSPGRDLIYEQYFGPGTRLTVT.

This clonotype showed up many times. V is TRBV7-9 and J is TRBJ2-3; tentatively, D is TRBD2 (6 bases). Per germline, CDR1 SEHNR and CDR2 FQNEAQ (reference sequence). The CDR3 extends over 16 amino acids. Trimming pared 5 bases from V and 1 base from J, leaving 16 bases between. The CDR3 region has the DNA TGTGCCAGCAGCCTGGGGACTCGCTACCGCACAGATACGCAGTATTTT. Translated: CASSLGTRYRTDTQYF.

V and J are TRBV12-3 or TRBV12-4 and TRBJ2-7; 8 bases align to TRBD1. The CDR3 contains 17 residues. The V gene end was trimmed by 4 bases and the J gene end by 3 bases; junction bases not matched to a gene: 14. In DNA form, the CDR3 reads TGTGCCAGCAGTTCCACTTACAGCAGGGGGCTCCTCTACGAGCAGTACTTC. Its protein is CASSSTYSRGLLYEQYF.

This clonotype was detected once. V and J are TRBV20-1 and TRBJ1-5; the D gene is possibly TRBD1 (6 bases). The CDR3 has 15 residues. The germline V and J ends were trimmed by 0 bases and 6 bases, with 15 bases remaining between them. CDR1 is DFQATT, CDR2 SNEGSKA, per germline (reference sequence). The CDR3 protein is CSARDPGQRAQPQHF. CDR3 bases: TGCAGTGCTAGAGACCCAGGACAGAGGGCTCAGCCCCAGCATTTT.

This clonotype was detected a few times. The genes are TRBV3-1 and TRBJ2-7; tentatively, D is TRBD1 or TRBD2 (5 bases each). CDR1 is LGHDT and CDR2 is YNNKEL in the germline V gene (reference sequence). There are 16 residues in the CDR3. Trimming took off 5 bases at V and 4 bases at J, with 21 bases between the two ends. The CDR3 sequence: CASSVGSGTPFYEQYF. The CDR3 DNA reads TGTGCCAGCAGCGTCGGTTCCGGGACGCCCTTTTACGAGCAGTACTTC.

V usage is TRBV15 and J usage is TRBJ2-7; D perhaps matches TRBD2 (6 bases). V dropped 0 bases and J dropped 8 bases, with 20 bases sitting between them. This CDR3 is built from 16 residues. CDR1 and CDR2 (germline): LNHNV, YYDKDF (reference sequence). CDR3 sequence (DNA): TGTGCCACCAGCAGAGATCTTGGGGGGTCAGCGACTAAGCAGTACTTC. Translated: CATSRDLGGSATKQYF.

This clonotype was recorded at least ten times. The chain is built from TRBV10-3 and TRBJ1-2, with D unclear. CDR3 length: 13 residues. V dropped 0 bases and J dropped 5 bases, with 7 bases sitting between them. Germline-derived CDR1 and CDR2 are ENHRY and SYGVKD. CDR3 nucleotides: TGTGCCATCAGTGAGTCGGAGACTTATGGCTACACCTTC. Protein sequence: CAISESETYGYTF.

This clonotype was detected only a few times. The rearrangement joins TRBV7-7 to TRBJ2-3; D is ambiguous. The CDR3 sequence is 14 residues long. Germline lookup yields CDR1 SSHAT and CDR2 FNYEAQ (reference sequence). V lost 2 bases to trimming and J lost 8 bases, with 14 bases between them. The CDR3 DNA reads TGTGCCAGCAGCTTATTCACGGCTTTTGCTACGCAGTATTTT. It specifies CASSLFTAFATQYF.

This clonotype appeared a few times. This chain links TRBV5-1 with TRBJ2-7; 10 bases align to TRBD2. This CDR3 has 15 amino acids. The junction had 6 bases not matched to a gene; V was cut back by 4 bases and J by 2 bases. Germline V gene sequence: CDR1 SGHRS, CDR2 YFSETQ. Here the CDR3 reads CASSDTSGIAYEQYF. CDR3 DNA sequence: TGCGCCAGCAGCGATACTAGCGGGATAGCCTACGAGCAGTACTTC. Full variable domain (outside the CDR3, taken from reference TRBV5-1 and TRBJ2-7): KAGVTQTPRYLIKTRGQQVTLSCSPISGHRSVSWYQQTPGQGLQFLFEYFSETQRNKGNFPGRFSGRQFSNSRSEMNVSTLELGDSALYLCASSDTSGIAYEQYFGPGTRLTVT.

This clonotype was detected only a few times. The chain links TRBV2 to TRBJ2-3, with 8 nucleotides matching TRBD1. Germline loops: CDR1 SNHLY, CDR2 FYNNEI. J lost 6 bases, V lost 6 bases, and 5 bases had no gene match. This CDR3 has 13 amino acids. The CDR3 region has the DNA TGTGCCAGCAGGGACAGGGTGGGCGATACGCAGTATTTT. It translates to CASRDRVGDTQYF.

This clonotype was seen many times. As DNA, the CDR3 is TGCGCCAGCACACTAGCGGGACTCTACGAGCAGTACTTC. It translates to CASTLAGLYEQYF. The chain has TRBV5-1 and TRBJ2-7; TRBD2 matches at 10 bases. J gave up 3 bases and V 6 bases, and 3 bases lay outside the gene matches. Germline CDR1 reads SGHRS; CDR2 reads YFSETQ. The length of the CDR3 is 13 residues.

This sequence joins TRBV28 and TRBJ1-2; a weak D match, TRBD1 (5 bases). Trimming left V 10 bases short and J 5 bases short, with 17 bases between. Germline CDR1 is MDHEN and CDR2 is SYDVKM. The CDR3 runs to 13 residues. The CDR3 loop reads CATMGVDEYGYTF. The CDR3 nucleotides are TGTGCCACCATGGGGGTTGATGAATATGGCTACACCTTC.

This clonotype was detected only a few times. The chain is built from TRBV14 and TRBJ2-1, with TRBD2 as a possible D gene (6 bases). Germline CDR1 reads SGHDN; CDR2 reads FVKESK. V was pared by 4 bases and J by 0 bases, with 13 bases between. The CDR3 has 16 residues. CDR3 bases: TGTGCCAGCAGCCCCCTAGACGGGAGCTCCTACAATGAGCAGTTCTTC. Its protein product is CASSPLDGSSYNEQFF.

This clonotype was seen repeatedly, ten times or more. V and J are TRBV5-1 and TRBJ2-1; 7 bases line up with TRBD2. Germline-derived CDR1 and CDR2 are SGHRS and YFSETQ. Unmatched junction bases numbered 3, after V lost 4 bases and J lost 5 bases. The CDR3 has 13 amino acids. CDR3 nucleotide sequence: TGCGCCAGCAGCCAAACTAGCGACAATGAGCAGTTCTTC. Amino acid sequence: CASSQTSDNEQFF.

This clonotype was counted many times. J is TRBJ2-1 and V is TRBV5-1, with D tentatively TRBD1 (5 bases). Trimming stripped 0 bases from V and 11 bases from J, with 9 bases between. The germline V gene has CDR1 SGHRS and CDR2 YFSETQ. The length of the CDR3 is 12 residues. This CDR3 reads CASSLDRIKQFF. CDR3 nucleotide sequence: TGCGCCAGCAGCTTGGACAGGATAAAGCAGTTCTTC.

A few counts support this clonotype. This rearrangement joins TRBV20-1 to TRBJ2-7, with 8 positions matching TRBD1. Germline CDR1 and CDR2: DFQATT and SNEGSKA (reference sequence). CDR3 length: 17 amino acids. Losses at the gene ends were 2 bases for V and 4 bases for J; bases not matched to a gene: 16. CDR3 DNA: TGCAGTGCTAGACCGATCAAGCGTGGGACAGGCGATTACGAGCAGTACTTC. Its translation: CSARPIKRGTGDYEQYF.

This rearrangement joins TRBV28 to TRBJ2-7, with D possibly TRBD1 on 6 matching bases. Germline V gives CDR1 MDHEN, CDR2 SYDVKM. V gave up 6 bases and J gave up 5 bases, with 14 bases separating them. The CDR3 loop spans 13 amino acids. As DNA, the CDR3 is TGTGCCAGCAGGGTGGGGGCGCAGAACGAGCAGTACTTC. It is translated as CASRVGAQNEQYF.

This clonotype appeared many times. The chain combines TRBV28 with TRBJ2-1; 8 bases line up with TRBD2. J was trimmed by 10 bases and V by 6 bases; bases with no gene match: 8. The CDR3 has 13 residues. Germline CDR1 reads MDHEN; CDR2 reads SYDVKM. For the CDR3, the DNA is TGTGCCAGCAGGGCTAGCGGGCCTTCAGAGCAGTTCTTC. Protein: CASRASGPSEQFF.

This clonotype has more than one count but fewer than ten. The J gene is TRBJ2-2, the V gene TRBV2; D perhaps matches TRBD1 (6 bases). The germline V and J ends were trimmed by 6 bases and 1 base, with 12 bases remaining between them. Per germline, CDR1 SNHLY and CDR2 FYNNEI. The CDR3 totals 15 residues. The CDR3 region has the DNA TGTGCCAGCAGGGCCAGGGGCCTGAACACCGGGGAGCTGTTTTTT. Encoded protein: CASRARGLNTGELFF. Looking up the rest from reference TRBV2 and TRBJ2-2 gives the full variable domain: EPEVTQTPSHQVTQMGQEVILRCVPISNHLYFYWYRQILGQKVEFLVSFYNNEISEKSEIFDDQFSVERPDGSNFTLKIRSTKLEDSAMYFCASRARGLNTGELFFGEGSRLTVL.

This clonotype was detected many times. The chain has TRBV4-1 and TRBJ2-2; D may be TRBD1 or TRBD2 (5 bases each). The CDR3 is made up of 16 amino acids. With 1 base removed from V and 6 bases from J, the gap between germline ends came to 15 bases. CDR1 and CDR2 from the germline V gene are MGHRA and YSYEKL. Here the CDR3 reads CASSQGGGWTSGELFF. In DNA, the CDR3 is TGCGCCAGCAGCCAAGGGGGCGGGTGGACCTCCGGGGAGCTGTTTTTT.